This T cell receptor (beta chain) was sequenced for a study of T cells in Graves' hyperthyroidism and ophthalmopathy. Overall study results and limits: Most clonotypes expanded in the thyroid (above 0.001) were also present in blood. Before onset, ophthalmopathy was predicted by the model a median around 6.2 months earlier.

Template material for amplifying TCR beta CDR3 regions consisted of RNA transcripts. Researchers ran a first-round RT-PCR on the TCR CDR3 using the HTBI primer set. MiXCR was run by TCRdb on the multiplex PCR reads, yielding one entry per CDR3 protein. The profile shows a few hundred thousand distinct CDR3 sequences, over 15% of them singletons. Any patient presenting with uncontrolled infection, other autoimmune disease, pregnancy or lactation was left out. Isolation of PBMCs was performed on approximately 10 ml fresh peripheral blood. Ten or more counts support this clonotype. The target antigen is unknown. V dropped 3 bases and J dropped 4 bases, with 12 bases sitting between them. The germline V gene has CDR1 DFQATT and CDR2 SNEGSKA (reference sequence). The length of the CDR3 is 13 residues.

The sample consisted of blood. This TCR came from a woman in her sixties or seventies with Graves' ophthalmopathy. The gene calls are TRBV20-1 and TRBJ1-2, with D perhaps TRBD1 (5 bases). In DNA form, the CDR3 reads TGCAGTGCTAGTCAAGGGGCGGCCTATGGCTACACCTTC. Translating it yields CSASQGAAYGYTF.